This T cell receptor (beta chain) derives from a study of blood T cell repertoires in COVID-19. Study summary: Samples came from the United States, Italy and Spain, spanning acute and convalescent COVID-19. Sources were T cells, B-cell-depleted T cells, or PBMCs; the material itself was cDNA or gDNA.

In germline, CDR1 is SGHTA, CDR2 FQGTGA. The CDR3 runs to 15 residues. V was shortened by 0 bases and J by 5 bases, with 14 bases between the two germline ends. Authors' data handling: Amplification from reference gene primers served as the basis for estimated nucleated cell counts. Libraries were prepared by immunoSEQ multiplex PCR; TCRdb keeps only in-frame clonotypes and omits some of them. V, J and clone size are those of that table, while D and trimming were read from the DNA. The data show approximately 260,000 clones, 80% to 85% seen once. Sequencing used peripheral blood. The source is a woman in her fifties or sixties with active or convalescent COVID-19. J is TRBJ2-7 and V is TRBV7-3; D is possibly TRBD2 (7 bases). The DNA of the CDR3 is TGTGCCAGCAGCTTAACGGGAGGGGGAGTCCACGAGCAGTACTTC. Its protein product is CASSLTGGGVHEQYF.